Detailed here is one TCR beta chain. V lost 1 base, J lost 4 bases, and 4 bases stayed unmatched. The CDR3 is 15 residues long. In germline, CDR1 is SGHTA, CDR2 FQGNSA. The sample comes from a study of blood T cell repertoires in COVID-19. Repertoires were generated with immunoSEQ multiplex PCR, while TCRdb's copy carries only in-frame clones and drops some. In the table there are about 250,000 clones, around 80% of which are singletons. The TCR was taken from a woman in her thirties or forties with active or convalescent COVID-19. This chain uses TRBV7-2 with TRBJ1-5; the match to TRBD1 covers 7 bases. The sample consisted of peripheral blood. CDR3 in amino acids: CASSLVAGGNQPQHF. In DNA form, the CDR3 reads TGTGCCAGCAGCTTAGTGGCAGGGGGTAATCAGCCCCAGCATTTT.